Below, 5 T cell receptor beta chains from the same sample are listed, as sequenced in a study of beta chain features in type 1 diabetes. TCRB transcripts that were expressed got sequenced, as all of the isolated RNA had been reverse transcribed. Some clones are missing from TCRdb's copy, which holds only in-frame ones; the method was immunoSEQ multiplex PCR. The sample lists hundreds of thousands of clones; 14% were seen once. Source material: central memory CD4+ T cells from blood. The receptors stem from a man aged 30-40 years in good health.

This clone was detected a few times. The chain carries TRBV19 and TRBJ1-2; D not resolved. V was trimmed by 1 base and J by 4 bases, leaving 10 bases between them. This CDR3 spans 14 amino acids. Germline V CDR1 and CDR2: LNHDA, SQIVND (reference sequence). CDR3 residues: CASSIGTNFYGYTF. CDR3 DNA sequence: TGTGCCAGTAGTATAGGCACAAACTTCTATGGCTACACCTTC.

A few counts support this clone. The J gene is TRBJ2-1, the V gene TRBV7-2; D not resolved. Germline V gene sequence: CDR1 SGHTA, CDR2 FQGNSA. The V gene lost 1 base and the J gene lost 4 bases, with 14 bases spanning the gap. The CDR3 extends over 16 amino acids. DNA of the CDR3: TGTGCCAGCAGCTTAGAAGCAACTGGACGGTACAATGAGCAGTTCTTC. Its protein product is CASSLEATGRYNEQFF.

This clone has a count of ten or more. The rearrangement joins TRBV5-1 to TRBJ2-1; D is ambiguous. Germline V gives CDR1 SGHRS, CDR2 YFSETQ. This CDR3 has 13 residues. The V end was cut by 2 bases, the J end by 5 bases, with 8 bases between. In nucleotides, the CDR3 is TGCGCCAGCAGCTTAAACTTAGACAATGAGCAGTTCTTC. Its translation is CASSLNLDNEQFF. Filled out from reference TRBV5-1 and TRBJ2-1, the complete variable domain reads KAGVTQTPRYLIKTRGQQVTLSCSPISGHRSVSWYQQTPGQGLQFLFEYFSETQRNKGNFPGRFSGRQFSNSRSEMNVSTLELGDSALYLCASSLNLDNEQFFGPGTRLTVL.

The sample holds a few counts of this clone. V usage is TRBV27 and J usage is TRBJ2-1; D might be TRBD1 or TRBD2, each matching 5 bases. The CDR3 is made up of 15 amino acids. The V gene's germline CDR1 is MNHEY and CDR2 SMNVEV (reference sequence). The V end was cut by 6 bases, the J end by 2 bases, with 14 bases between. CDR3: CASREGRGTYNEQFF. The CDR3 bases are TGTGCCAGCAGAGAGGGTAGGGGAACCTACAATGAGCAGTTCTTC.

A few counts support this clone. This chain uses TRBV14 with TRBJ1-2, with 8 bases that match TRBD1. Germline V gene lookup returns CDR1 SGHDN and CDR2 FVKESK. There are 13 residues in the CDR3. Unmatched junction bases numbered 6, after V lost 5 bases and J lost 7 bases. The CDR3: CASSSLDRAGYTF. The CDR3 DNA is TGTGCCAGCAGCTCTCTGGACAGGGCTGGCTACACCTTC.